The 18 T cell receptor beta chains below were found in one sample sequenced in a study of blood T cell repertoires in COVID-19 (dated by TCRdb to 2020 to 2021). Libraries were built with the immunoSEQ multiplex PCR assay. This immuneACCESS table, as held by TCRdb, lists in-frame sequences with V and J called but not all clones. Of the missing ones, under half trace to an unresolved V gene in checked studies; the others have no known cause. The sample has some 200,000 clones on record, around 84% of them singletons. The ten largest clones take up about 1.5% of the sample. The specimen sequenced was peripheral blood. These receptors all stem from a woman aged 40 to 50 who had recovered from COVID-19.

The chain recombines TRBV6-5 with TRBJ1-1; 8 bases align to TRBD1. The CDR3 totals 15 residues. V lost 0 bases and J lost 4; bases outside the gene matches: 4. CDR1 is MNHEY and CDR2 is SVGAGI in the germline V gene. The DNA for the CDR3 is TGTGCCAGCAGTTACTCGGTACAGGGGGTCACTGAAGCTTTCTTT. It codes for CASSYSVQGVTEAFF.

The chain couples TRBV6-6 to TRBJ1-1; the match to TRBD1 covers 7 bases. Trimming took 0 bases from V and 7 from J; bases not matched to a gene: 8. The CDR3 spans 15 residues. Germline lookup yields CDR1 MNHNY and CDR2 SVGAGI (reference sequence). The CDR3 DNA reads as TGTGCCAGCAGTTACTCTGAGGGGGCAAGGGGTGAAGCTTTCTTT. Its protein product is CASSYSEGARGEAFF.

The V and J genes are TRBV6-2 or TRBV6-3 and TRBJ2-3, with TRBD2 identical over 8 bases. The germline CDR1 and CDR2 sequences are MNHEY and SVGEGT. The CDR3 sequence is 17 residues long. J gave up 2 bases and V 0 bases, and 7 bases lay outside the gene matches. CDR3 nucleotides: TGTGCCAGCAGTTACTCAACAACTAGCGGCCTCACAGATACGCAGTATTTT. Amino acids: CASSYSTTSGLTDTQYF.

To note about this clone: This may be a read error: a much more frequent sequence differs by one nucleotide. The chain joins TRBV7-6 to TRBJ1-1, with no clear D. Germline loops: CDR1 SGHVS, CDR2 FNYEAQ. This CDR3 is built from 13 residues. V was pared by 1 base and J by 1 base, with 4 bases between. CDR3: CASSLGQNTEAFF. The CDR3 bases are TGTGCCAGCAGCTTAGGGCAGAACACTGAAGCTTTCTTT. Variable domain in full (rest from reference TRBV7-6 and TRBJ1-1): GAGVSQSPRYKVTKRGQDVALRCDPISGHVSLYWYRQALGQGPEFLTYFNYEAQQDKSGLPNDRFSAERPEGSISTLTIQRTEQRDSAMYRCASSLGQNTEAFFGQGTRLTVV.

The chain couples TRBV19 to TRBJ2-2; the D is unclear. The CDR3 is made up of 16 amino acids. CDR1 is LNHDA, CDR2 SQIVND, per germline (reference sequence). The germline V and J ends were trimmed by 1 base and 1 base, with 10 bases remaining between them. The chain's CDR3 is CASSIAASRNTGELFF. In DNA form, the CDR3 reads TGTGCCAGTAGTATAGCCGCCAGTCGGAACACCGGGGAGCTGTTTTTT. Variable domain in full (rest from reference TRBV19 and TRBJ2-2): DGGITQSPKYLFRKEGQNVTLSCEQNLNHDAMYWYRQDPGQGLRLIYYSQIVNDFQKGDIAEGYSVSREKKESFPLTVTSAQKNPTAFYLCASSIAASRNTGELFFGEGSRLTVL.

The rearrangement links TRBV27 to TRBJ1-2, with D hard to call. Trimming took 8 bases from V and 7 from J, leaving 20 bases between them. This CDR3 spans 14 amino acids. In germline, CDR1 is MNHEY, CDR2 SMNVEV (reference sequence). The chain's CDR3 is CASAEGEYVVGYTF. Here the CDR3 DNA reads TGTGCCAGCGCGGAAGGAGAATACGTAGTTGGCTACACCTTC.

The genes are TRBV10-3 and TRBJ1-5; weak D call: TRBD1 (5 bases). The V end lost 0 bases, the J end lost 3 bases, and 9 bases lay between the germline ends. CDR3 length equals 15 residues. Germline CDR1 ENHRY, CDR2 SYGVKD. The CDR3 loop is CAISESAGDNQPQHF. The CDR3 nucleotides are TGTGCCATCAGTGAGTCGGCGGGGGACAATCAGCCCCAGCATTTT.

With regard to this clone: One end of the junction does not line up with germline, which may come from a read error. This CDR3 reads CASSLWTRDRVDF. CDR3 in DNA: TGTGCCAGCAGTTTGTGGACCCGGGACAGGGTAGACTTC. This chain connects TRBV28 to TRBJ2-7; TRBD1 agrees at 9 bases. The CDR3 extends over 13 amino acids. Germline values: CDR1 MDHEN, CDR2 SYDVKM. The full variable domain, its missing parts supplied by reference TRBV28 and TRBJ2-7, is DVKVTQSSRYLVKRTGEKVFLECVQDMDHENMFWYRQDPGLGLRLIYFSYDVKMKEKGDIPEGYSVSREKKERFSLILESASTNQTSMYLCASSLWTRDRVDFGPGTRLTVT.

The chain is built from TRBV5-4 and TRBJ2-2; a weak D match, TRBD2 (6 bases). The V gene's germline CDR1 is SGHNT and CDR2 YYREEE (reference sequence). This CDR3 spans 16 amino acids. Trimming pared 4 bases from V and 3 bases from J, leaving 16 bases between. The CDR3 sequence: CASSPLSGGDTGELFF. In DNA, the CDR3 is TGTGCCAGCAGCCCCCTTTCCGGGGGTGACACCGGGGAGCTGTTTTTT.

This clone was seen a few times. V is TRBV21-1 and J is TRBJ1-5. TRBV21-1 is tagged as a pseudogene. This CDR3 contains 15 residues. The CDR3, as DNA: TGTGCCAGCAGCAATGCGGGCCACAGCAATCAGCCCCAGCATTTT. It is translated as CASSNAGHSNQPQHF.

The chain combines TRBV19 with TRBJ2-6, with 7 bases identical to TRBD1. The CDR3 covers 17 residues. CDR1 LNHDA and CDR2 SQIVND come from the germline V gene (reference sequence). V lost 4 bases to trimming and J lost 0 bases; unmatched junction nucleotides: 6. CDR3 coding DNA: TGTGCCAGTAGTAAAGGGGACAGCTTCTCTGGGGCCAACGTCCTGACTTTC. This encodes CASSKGDSFSGANVLTF.

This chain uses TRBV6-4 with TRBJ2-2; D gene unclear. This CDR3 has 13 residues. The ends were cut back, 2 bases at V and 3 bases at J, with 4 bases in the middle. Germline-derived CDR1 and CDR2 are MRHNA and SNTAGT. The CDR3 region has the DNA TGTGCCAGCAGTGACAGAGACACCGGGGAGCTGTTTTTT. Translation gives CASSDRDTGELFF.

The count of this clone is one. In DNA, the CDR3 is TGTGCCTGGAGTGTCAAGGACTTGGCTTTCTTT. Protein sequence: CAWSVKDLAFF. The chain has TRBV30 and TRBJ1-1, with no clear D. The CDR3 covers 11 residues. Germline V gene lookup returns CDR1 GTSNPN and CDR2 SVGIG (reference sequence). Trimming stripped 0 bases from V and 11 bases from J, with 10 bases between.

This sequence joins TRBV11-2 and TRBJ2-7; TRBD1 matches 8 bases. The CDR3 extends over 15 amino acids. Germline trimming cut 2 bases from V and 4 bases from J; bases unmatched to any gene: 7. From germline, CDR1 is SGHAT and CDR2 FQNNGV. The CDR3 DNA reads TGTGCCAGCAGCTTACCAGGGGGCTATTCTTACGAGCAGTACTTC. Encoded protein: CASSLPGGYSYEQYF.

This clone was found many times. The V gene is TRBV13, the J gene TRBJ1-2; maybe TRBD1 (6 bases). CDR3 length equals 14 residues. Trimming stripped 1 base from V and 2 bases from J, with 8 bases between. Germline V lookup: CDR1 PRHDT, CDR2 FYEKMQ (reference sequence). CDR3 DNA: TGTGCCAGCAGCTTAGAAACAGGGAACTATGGCTACACCTTC. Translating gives CASSLETGNYGYTF.

CDR3 bases: TGCAGCGTTGAAGTCAACGACAGGGGGCACCAAGAGACCCAGTACTTC. Residues: CSVEVNDRGHQETQYF. This chain uses TRBV29-1 with TRBJ2-5, with 10 bases that match TRBD1. J gave up 0 bases and V 1 base, and 5 bases lay outside the gene matches. Looked up from germline, CDR1 is SQVTM and CDR2 is ANQGSEA. The CDR3 has 16 amino acids.

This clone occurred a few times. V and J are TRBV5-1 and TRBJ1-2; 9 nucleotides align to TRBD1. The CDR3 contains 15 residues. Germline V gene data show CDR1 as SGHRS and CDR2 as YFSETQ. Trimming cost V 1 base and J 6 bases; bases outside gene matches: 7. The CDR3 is CASSLTLTGGDGYTF. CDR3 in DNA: TGCGCCAGCAGCTTGACCCTGACAGGGGGTGATGGCTACACCTTC.

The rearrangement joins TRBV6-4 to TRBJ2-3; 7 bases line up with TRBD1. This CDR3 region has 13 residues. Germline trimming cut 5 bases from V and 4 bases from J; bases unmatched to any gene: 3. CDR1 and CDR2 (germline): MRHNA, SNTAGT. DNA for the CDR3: TGTGCCAGCAGTCGGACAGGAGCAGATACGCAGTATTTT. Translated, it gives CASSRTGADTQYF.